The clone carrying this T cell receptor beta chain was seen only a few times. The antigen is not known. Other nucleotide sequences from this sample produce the same CDR3. Trimming stripped 0 bases from V and 2 bases from J, with 2 bases between. Germline V lookup: CDR1 GTSNPN, CDR2 SVGIG (reference sequence). CDR3 length: 11 amino acids. CD45RO-negative, CCR7-positively selected cells formed the naive CD8 fraction, excluding terminally differentiated effector memory CD45RA+ cells. An even split of each subset's genomic DNA across several immunoSEQ plates was performed. Produced via immunoSEQ multiplex PCR; TCRdb's table is partial and in-frame only. The sample holds around 2,000,000 clones, about 95% seen once. This entry is derived from a study of shared clonotypes between healthy human individuals. Study information: A couple of women and a few men aged 18 to 49 served as donors. Study-wide results and limits: Shared across four donors were roughly 5% of the naive CD4 clonotypes.

The specimen was naive CD8+ T cells sorted from blood. This chain uses TRBV30 with TRBJ2-7; D unresolved. The receptor's source is a man aged 18 to 29 in good health. The CDR3 DNA reads as TGTGCCTGGAGTGTAGCCTACGAGCAGTACTTC. The encoded protein is CAWSVAYEQYF. The full variable domain, completed using reference TRBV30 and TRBJ2-7, is SQTIHQWPATLVQPVGSPLSLECTVEGTSNPNLYWYRQAAGRGLQLLFYSVGIGQISSEVPQNLSASRPQDRQFILSSKKLLLSDSGFYLCAWSVAYEQYFGPGTRLTVT.